The source of this TCR beta chain is a study of shared clonotypes between healthy human individuals. There were only Caucasian adults among the donors, and all lived in Nashville, Tennessee. Each unsorted sample relied on roughly 82 million PBMCs as its source of genomic DNA. This clone was observed a single time. Sequencing on ten immunoSEQ deep assay plates was performed for unsorted PBMC DNA. Only in-frame clones appear in the TCRdb table, and some are missing; sequencing was by immunoSEQ multiplex PCR. The profile shows fewer than 700,000 clones, around three quarters of them singletons. This CDR3 spans 16 amino acids.

The TCR sequence derives from a woman aged 40 to 50 in good health. Some clones in this sample may be carry-over from other donors' samples. The chain employs TRBV21-1 and TRBJ1-2; the table gives TRBD1 as D, unverified against the DNA. TRBV21-1 is given as a pseudogene. The sample taken for sequencing was PBMCs. CDR3 protein: CASTPNRIGTDYGYTF. The CDR3 DNA reads as TGTGCCAGCACCCCAAACAGAATCGGGACAGACTATGGCTACACCTTC.